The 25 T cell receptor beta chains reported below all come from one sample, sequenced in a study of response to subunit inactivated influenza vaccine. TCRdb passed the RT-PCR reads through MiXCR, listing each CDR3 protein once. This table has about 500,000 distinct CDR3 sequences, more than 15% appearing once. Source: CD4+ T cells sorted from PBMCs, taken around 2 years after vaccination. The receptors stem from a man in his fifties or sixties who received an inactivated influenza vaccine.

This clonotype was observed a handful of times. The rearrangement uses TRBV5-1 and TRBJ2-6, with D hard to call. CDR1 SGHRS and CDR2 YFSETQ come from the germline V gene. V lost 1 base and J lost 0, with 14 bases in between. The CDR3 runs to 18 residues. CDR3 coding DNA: TGCGCCAGCAGCTTGCTTTGGGGAAGTAGCTCTGGGGCCAACGTCCTGACTTTC. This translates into CASSLLWGSSSGANVLTF. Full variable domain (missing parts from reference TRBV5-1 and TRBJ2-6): KAGVTQTPRYLIKTRGQQVTLSCSPISGHRSVSWYQQTPGQGLQFLFEYFSETQRNKGNFPGRFSGRQFSNSRSEMNVSTLELGDSALYLCASSLLWGSSSGANVLTFGAGSRLTVL.

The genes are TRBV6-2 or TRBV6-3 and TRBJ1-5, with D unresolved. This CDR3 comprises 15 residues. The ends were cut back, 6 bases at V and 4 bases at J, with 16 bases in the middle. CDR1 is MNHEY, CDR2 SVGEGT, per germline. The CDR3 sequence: CASRTGFLGNQPQHF. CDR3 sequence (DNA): TGTGCCAGCAGGACCGGGTTCCTAGGGAATCAGCCCCAGCATTTT.

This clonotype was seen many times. The CDR3 DNA sequence: TGTGCCAGCAGCTTAGATTTCTGGGACAGGGGGAACTATGGCTACACCTTC. This translates into CASSLDFWDRGNYGYTF. The V call is TRBV11-2, the J call TRBJ1-2, with TRBD1 matching over 11 bases. Germline V gene sequence: CDR1 SGHAT, CDR2 FQNNGV. This CDR3 is 17 amino acids long. J was trimmed by 2 bases and V by 0 bases; bases with no gene match: 5. Filled out from reference TRBV11-2 and TRBJ1-2, the complete variable domain reads EAGVAQSPRYKIIEKRQSVAFWCNPISGHATLYWYQQILGQGPKLLIQFQNNGVVDDSQLPKDRFSAERLKGVDSTLKIQPAKLEDSAVYLCASSLDFWDRGNYGYTFGSGTRLTVV.

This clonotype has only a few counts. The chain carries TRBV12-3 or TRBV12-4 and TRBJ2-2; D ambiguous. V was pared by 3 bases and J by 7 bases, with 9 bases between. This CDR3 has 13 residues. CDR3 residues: CASSLRGNGELFF. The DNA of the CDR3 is TGTGCCAGCAGTTTGAGAGGTAACGGGGAGCTGTTTTTT.

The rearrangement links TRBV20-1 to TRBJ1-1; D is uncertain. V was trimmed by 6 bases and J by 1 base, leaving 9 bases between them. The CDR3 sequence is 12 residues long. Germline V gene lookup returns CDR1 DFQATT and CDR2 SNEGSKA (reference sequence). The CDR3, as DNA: TGCAGTGCCCTACGTGGGAACACTGAAGCTTTCTTT. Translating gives CSALRGNTEAFF.

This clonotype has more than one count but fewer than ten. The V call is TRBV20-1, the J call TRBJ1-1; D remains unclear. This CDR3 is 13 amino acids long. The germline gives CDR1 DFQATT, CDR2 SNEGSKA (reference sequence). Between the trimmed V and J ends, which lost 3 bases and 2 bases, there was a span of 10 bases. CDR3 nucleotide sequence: TGCAGTGCTAGTGGCCCAGCCAACACTGAAGCTTTCTTT. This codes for CSASGPANTEAFF.

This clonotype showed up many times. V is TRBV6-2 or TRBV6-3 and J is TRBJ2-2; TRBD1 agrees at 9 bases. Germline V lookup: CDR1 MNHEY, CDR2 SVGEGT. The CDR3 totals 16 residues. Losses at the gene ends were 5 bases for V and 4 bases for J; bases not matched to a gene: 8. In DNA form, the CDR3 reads TGTGCCAGCAGTCCTCCGGGACAGGGTATCACCGGGGAGCTGTTTTTT. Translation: CASSPPGQGITGELFF.

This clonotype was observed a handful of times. The CDR3 is CSGGQTTGELFF. CDR3 nucleotides: TGCAGCGGAGGACAGACCACCGGGGAGCTGTTTTTT. V is TRBV29-1 and J is TRBJ2-2; tentative D call: TRBD1 (6 bases). V shed 7 bases and J shed 4 bases, with 10 bases lying between them. CDR1 SQVTM and CDR2 ANQGSEA come from the germline V gene. The CDR3 has 12 amino acids.

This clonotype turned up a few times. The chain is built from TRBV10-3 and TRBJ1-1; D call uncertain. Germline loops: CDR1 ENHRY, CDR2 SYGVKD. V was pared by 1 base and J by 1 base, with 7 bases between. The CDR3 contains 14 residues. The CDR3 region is CAISEYAGNTEAFF. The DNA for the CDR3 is TGTGCCATCAGTGAGTATGCGGGGAACACTGAAGCTTTCTTT.

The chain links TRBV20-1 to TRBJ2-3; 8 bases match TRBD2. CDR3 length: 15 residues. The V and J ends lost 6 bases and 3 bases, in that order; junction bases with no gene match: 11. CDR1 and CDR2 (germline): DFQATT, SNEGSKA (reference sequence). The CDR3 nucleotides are TGCAGTGCGATAGGAAGCGGGAGAGAGACAGATACGCAGTATTTT. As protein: CSAIGSGRETDTQYF.

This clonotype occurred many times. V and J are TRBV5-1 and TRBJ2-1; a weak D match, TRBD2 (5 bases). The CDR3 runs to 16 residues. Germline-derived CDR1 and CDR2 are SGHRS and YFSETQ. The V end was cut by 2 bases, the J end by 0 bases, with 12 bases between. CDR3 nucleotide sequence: TGCGCCAGCAGCTTAGCGGCAGCCAGCTCCTACAATGAGCAGTTCTTC. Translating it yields CASSLAAASSYNEQFF.

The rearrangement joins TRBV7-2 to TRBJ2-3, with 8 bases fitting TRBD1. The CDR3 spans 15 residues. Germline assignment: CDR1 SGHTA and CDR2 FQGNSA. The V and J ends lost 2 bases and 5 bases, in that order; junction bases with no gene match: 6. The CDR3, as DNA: TGTGCCAGCAGCTTACTAGGACAGGGCTTAGATACGCAGTATTTT. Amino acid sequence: CASSLLGQGLDTQYF. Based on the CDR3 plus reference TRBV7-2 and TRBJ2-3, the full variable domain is GAGVSQSPSNKVTEKGKDVELRCDPISGHTALYWYRQSLGQGLEFLIYFQGNSAPDKSGLPSDRFSAERTGGSVSTLTIQRTQQEDSAVYLCASSLLGQGLDTQYFGPGTRLTVL.

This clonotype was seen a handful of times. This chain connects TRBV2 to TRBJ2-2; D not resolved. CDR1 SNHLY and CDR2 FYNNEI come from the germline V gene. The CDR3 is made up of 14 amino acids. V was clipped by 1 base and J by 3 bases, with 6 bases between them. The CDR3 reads CASSEVGYTGELFF. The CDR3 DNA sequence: TGTGCCAGCAGTGAAGTGGGATACACCGGGGAGCTGTTTTTT.

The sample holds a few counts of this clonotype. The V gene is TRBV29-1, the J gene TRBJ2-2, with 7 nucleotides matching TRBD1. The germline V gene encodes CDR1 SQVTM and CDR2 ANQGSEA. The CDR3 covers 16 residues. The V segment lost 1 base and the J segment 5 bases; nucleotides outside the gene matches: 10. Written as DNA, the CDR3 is TGCAGCGTTGAAGTGATGGGCAGGGGGAGAACCGGGGAGCTGTTTTTT. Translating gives CSVEVMGRGRTGELFF.

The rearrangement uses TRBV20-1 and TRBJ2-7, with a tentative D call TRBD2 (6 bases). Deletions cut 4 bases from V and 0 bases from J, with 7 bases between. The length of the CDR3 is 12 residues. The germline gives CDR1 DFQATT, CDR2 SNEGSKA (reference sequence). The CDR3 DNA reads TGCAGTGCTACTAGCGCCTCCTACGAGCAGTACTTC. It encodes CSATSASYEQYF.

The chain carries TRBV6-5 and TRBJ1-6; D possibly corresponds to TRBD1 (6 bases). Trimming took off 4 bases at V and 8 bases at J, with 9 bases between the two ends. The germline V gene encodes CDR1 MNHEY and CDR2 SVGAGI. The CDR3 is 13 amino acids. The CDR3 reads CASSWTVDSPLHF. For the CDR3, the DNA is TGTGCCAGCAGTTGGACAGTAGATTCACCCCTCCACTTT.

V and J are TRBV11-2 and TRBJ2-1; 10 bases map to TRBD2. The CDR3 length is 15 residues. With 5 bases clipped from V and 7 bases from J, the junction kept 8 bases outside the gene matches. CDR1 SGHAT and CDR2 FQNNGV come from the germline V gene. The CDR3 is CASSPSGGVKNEQFF. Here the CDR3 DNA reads TGTGCCAGCAGCCCGAGCGGGGGGGTTAAAAATGAGCAGTTCTTC.

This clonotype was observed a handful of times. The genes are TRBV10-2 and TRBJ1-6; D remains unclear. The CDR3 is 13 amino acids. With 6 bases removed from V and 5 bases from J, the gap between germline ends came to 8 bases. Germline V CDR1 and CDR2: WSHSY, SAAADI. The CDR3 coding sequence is TGCGCCAGCAGCCAGAGGGATAATTCACCCCTCCACTTT. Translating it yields CASSQRDNSPLHF.

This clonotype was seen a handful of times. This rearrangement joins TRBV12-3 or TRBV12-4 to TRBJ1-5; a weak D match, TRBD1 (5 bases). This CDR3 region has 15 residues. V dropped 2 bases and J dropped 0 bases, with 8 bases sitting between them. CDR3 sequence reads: CASSLQGHSNQPQHF. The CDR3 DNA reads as TGTGCCAGCAGTTTACAGGGTCATAGCAATCAGCCCCAGCATTTT.

CDR3 in amino acids: CSARNRAKNIQYF. The CDR3, as DNA: TGCAGTGCTAGAAATAGGGCCAAAAACATTCAGTACTTC. The chain links TRBV20-1 to TRBJ2-4; D gene uncertain. V lost 2 bases, J lost 1 base, and 6 bases lay in between. Germline V CDR1 and CDR2: DFQATT, SNEGSKA (reference sequence). The CDR3 runs 13 residues.

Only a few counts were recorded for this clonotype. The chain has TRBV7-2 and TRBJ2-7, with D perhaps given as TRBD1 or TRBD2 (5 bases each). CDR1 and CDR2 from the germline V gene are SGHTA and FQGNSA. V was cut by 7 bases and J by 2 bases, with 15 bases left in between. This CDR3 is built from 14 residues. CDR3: CASNPDLGPYEQYF. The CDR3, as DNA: TGTGCCAGCAACCCCGATCTGGGACCCTACGAGCAGTACTTC.

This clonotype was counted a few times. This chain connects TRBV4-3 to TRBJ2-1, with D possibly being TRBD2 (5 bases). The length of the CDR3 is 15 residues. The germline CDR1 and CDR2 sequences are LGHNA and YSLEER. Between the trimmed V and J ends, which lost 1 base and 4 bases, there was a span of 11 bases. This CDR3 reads CASSQGRAAYNEQFF. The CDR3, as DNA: TGCGCCAGCAGCCAAGGGAGAGCGGCTTACAATGAGCAGTTCTTC.

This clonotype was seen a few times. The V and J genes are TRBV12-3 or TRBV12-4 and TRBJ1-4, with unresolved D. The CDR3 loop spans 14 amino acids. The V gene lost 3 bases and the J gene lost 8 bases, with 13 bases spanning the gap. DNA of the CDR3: TGTGCCAGCAGTTTTCAAGGGTTTAGGGAAAAACTGTTTTTT. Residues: CASSFQGFREKLFF.

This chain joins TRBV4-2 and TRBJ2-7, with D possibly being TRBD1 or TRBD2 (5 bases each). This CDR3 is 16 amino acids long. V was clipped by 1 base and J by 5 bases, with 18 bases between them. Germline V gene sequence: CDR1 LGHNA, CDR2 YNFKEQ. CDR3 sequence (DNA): TGTGCCAGCAGCCAAGGAGGGGCGGACCTGGGGAACGAGCAGTACTTC. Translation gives CASSQGGADLGNEQYF.

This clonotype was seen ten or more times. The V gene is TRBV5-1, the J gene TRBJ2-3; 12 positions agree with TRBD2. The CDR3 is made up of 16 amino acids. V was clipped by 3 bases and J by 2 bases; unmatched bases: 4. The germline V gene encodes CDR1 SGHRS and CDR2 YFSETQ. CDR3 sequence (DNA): TGCGCCAGCAGCTCGACTAGCGGGAGACTCACAGATACGCAGTATTTT. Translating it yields CASSSTSGRLTDTQYF.